This T cell receptor beta chain was sequenced for a study of cytomegalovirus exposure and HLA in healthy donors (TCRdb year 2017). For the study in its entirety: An earlier analysis of approximately 640 of the donors reported more than 250 Gb of sequence data and 120 million or so unique TCR beta sequences from some 180 million T cells. An early release that covered fewer than 750 HLA-typed donors contained about 300 gigabases of sequencing data and tens of millions of unique TCR sequences. Among the approximately 400 genotyped donors, about 85% belonged to the genetic ancestry cluster associated with self-reported Caucasian donors. The study aimed to test whether signatures of past pathogen exposure could be identified by cataloging public T cell receptors. Using immunosequencing, the study profiled T cell repertoires from 666 subjects and related those repertoires to cytomegalovirus serostatus. Besides the first cohort of approximately 710 subjects, a separate validation cohort made up of roughly 120 different subjects was used. To predict cytomegalovirus infection status, the study brought together high-throughput TCR immunosequencing, statistical association of individual TCRs with disease status, and machine learning. A later analysis re-examined previously published TCR beta repertoires from 610 or so donors and added high-resolution HLA genotyping to investigate patterns of TCR occurrence. Rather than using new phenotypic data, the later analysis identified candidate immune exposures from TCR beta sequences and from how often those sequences occurred across donors. An earlier analysis of 500 to 650 of the donors applied high-throughput TCR beta sequencing to assess whether each TCR beta V gene segment acted as functional or pseudogenic. Alongside the repertoire data, information on donor age, sex, ethnicity and CMV serostatus was compiled. Genome-wide SNP genotypes for about 55% of the 666 donors were used in a later genetic analysis, which treated that subset as a discovery cohort. All discovery cohort repertoires had been generated using a single sequencing platform. HLA typing included class I and class II loci at four-digit resolution. The number of donors typed differed by locus, with about 629-630 for A, B, C, DRB1 and DQB1, 522 for DQA1, over 600 for DPA1, and 472 for DPB1. A handful of DR-DQ haplotypes were treated as single units for association and clustering because of strong linkage in the cohort. On average, 235,054 unique TCR beta nucleotide sequences were sequenced per donor among 300 to 500 genotyped donors of the cohort, with 15% to 20% of those sequences being non-productive.

Receptors were amplified or captured by the immunoSEQ multiplex PCR assay. A mixture of 60 forward primers for TCR Vbeta segments and 13 reverse primers for TCR Jbeta segments was used in the multiplex PCR. The CDR3 region of rearranged TCR beta genes was amplified from genomic DNA by a multiplex PCR assay. Amplified TCR beta libraries were sequenced as 87-base-pair reads on the Illumina HiSeq System. On the study's bioinformatics: A later analysis counted approximately 76 million unique TCR beta chains across the 600 to 850 repertoires, and 9.5 million to 11 million of these chains were shared by at least two donors. To remove PCR and sequencing errors, raw reads were error-corrected and collapsed into unique sequences using a nearest-neighbor algorithm that merged closely related sequences. To assign V, D and J gene segments, CDR3 sequences were aligned to IMGT reference sequences. Each retained sequence needed at least a six-nucleotide match to both a V gene segment and a J gene segment. Rearrangements were classified as productive when the CDR3 lacked stop codons and remained in frame with V and J, and all other rearrangements were classified as non-productive. Following IMGT convention, CDR3 was defined as the stretch from the second conserved V-encoded cysteine up to the conserved J-encoded phenylalanine. In an earlier analysis of around 570 of the donors, sequences lacking an unambiguous match to a single V gene segment were excluded. In an earlier analysis of roughly 500 of the donors, V segments were called functional above 56.7% productive rearrangements and were called segregating when the between-donor standard deviation exceeded 5%. A statistical classification framework was built for diagnosing cytomegalovirus status from the catalog of TCR beta chain sequences. In a later analysis, TCR nucleotide sequences were compared against IMGT/GENE-DB human TR gene sequences so that V and J genes could be assigned. Using the TCRdist pipeline, a later analysis assigned CDR3 sequences along with most-parsimonious VDJ recombination scenarios. In a later analysis, each TCR beta chain was defined by its CDR3 amino acid sequence together with its V-gene family, and reads lacking a unique V-gene family were excluded. A later analysis removed 450 to 600 highly shared, low-generation-probability nucleotide sequences to deal with suspected cross-contamination and a sequencing artifact. In a later analysis, a clonal expansion index was calculated for each public chain from normalized within-repertoire ranks of inferred template counts. In a later analysis, generation probabilities were computed using a VDJ recombination model fitted to out-of-frame rearrangements, and the results were checked against IGoR. A later analysis scored TCR-TCR, TCR-HLA and TCR-CMV co-occurrence with hypergeometric tests, applying a repertoire-size bias correction to TCR pairs. A later analysis estimated false discovery rates by permuting HLA or CMV assignments 20 times. In a later analysis, co-occurring TCRs were grouped with DBSCAN, and TCRdist sequence similarity was added when clustering was performed within HLA-allele-positive subsets. Repertoires with fewer than 30,000 or more than 120,000 public chains were left out of co-occurrence clustering, as were four to six repertoires with anomalous nucleotide sharing. TCRdb holds this immuneACCESS table with in-frame rearrangements only. Some clones are missing; in checked studies, unresolved V genes explain under half, and the rest has no known cause. The V and J calls and clone size were taken over from that table, and D and trimming were inferred from the DNA. A total of about 94,000 clones appear in this sample, around 84% of them only once. Approximately 10% of the sample goes to the ten largest clones.

Reading from cysteine to phenylalanine, the CDR3 counts 13 amino acids. CDR3 DNA is the only sequence kept; it has 39 bases, read in frame from the first base. The V and J ends are trimmed by 10 bases and 3 bases, leaving 16 bases between them. Taken from the germline V gene (reference sequence), the CDR1 and CDR2 loops are MNHEY and SMNVEV. The research as a whole found: When HLA alleles, especially DR and DQ, strongly co-occurred, TCR associations were difficult to assign to individual alleles. A later analysis associated about 17,000 TCR beta sequences with specific HLA alleles at a false discovery rate of 0.05. In an earlier analysis of approximately 600 of the donors, most TCR beta V segments were observed in productive rearrangements about 90% or about 30% of the time, broadly matching IMGT annotations. A cluster of highly shared sequence variants was judged likely to represent a technical artifact of the sequencing pipeline. In vitro tests confirmed that a few of the cytomegalovirus-associated TCR beta chains recognize cytomegalovirus antigens. In a later analysis, TCR association rates were found to vary across HLA loci, with the most associated TCRs seen for DRB1 alleles and the fewest for HLA-C alleles. A later analysis found that most CMV-associated TCR beta chains appeared HLA-restricted, with HLA associations seemingly driven largely by CMV exposure. The earlier analysis of about 600 of the donors excluded 15 to 20 rarely observed V segments, including chromosome 9 orphons, because counts were too low. Linkage disequilibrium might explain the correlated functional status among segregating V segments, but an unknown experimental factor could not be ruled out. In a later analysis, HLA-associated TCR beta chains showed more clonal expansion and lower generation probabilities than non-associated chains that were equally common. Several of the top co-occurrence clusters appeared to be linked to parvovirus B19, influenza, CMV and Epstein-Barr virus, according to a later analysis. The authors suggested that the approach could potentially be extended to other disease states and immunological phenotypes. A further reported finding was that TCR beta sequences accurately predicted the HLA-A and HLA-B alleles for most subjects in the first cohort. The classifier was reported to diagnose cytomegalovirus status with high specificity and sensitivity in both the original and validation cohorts. Because some donors lacked HLA typing at each locus, the association tests relied only on the typed subset. Most TCR sequences were observed very rarely across donors, whereas some public TCRs were present in many individuals. In a later genetic analysis, fewer N-insertions in productive TCRs were reported among donors in an Asian-associated ancestry cluster than the approximately 670-donor mean. In the study, 150 to 200 TCR beta chains were listed as associated with cytomegalovirus. Only TCR beta chains were sequenced in this cohort, and the absence of alpha or paired-chain data limited detectable features. A later genetic analysis associated a missense DCLRE1C variant with V-gene and J-gene trimming of TCR beta chains, and an independent cohort replicated the association. Roughly uniform sequencing depth across donors was assumed in presence/absence analyses, although this assumption may not hold. Some IMGT-functional V segments, including TRBV6-2 and TRBV6-3, could not be told apart with the 87-base-pair reads, so those segments were excluded. For the cohort, immune exposure information was limited to CMV serostatus.

The cohort consisted of fewer than 700 healthy bone marrow donors. All cohort members were sampled while nominally healthy, although unrecorded immune exposures were likely present. Of the roughly 630 cohort members, more than 250 had a positive CMV serostatus and about 350 had a negative one, while no CMV serostatus was recorded for the donor. A peripheral blood sample was collected from each donor, and TCR beta sequencing was performed on peripheral blood mononuclear cells. Genomic DNA was extracted from the blood cell samples with the Qiagen DNeasy Blood Extraction Kit. As concerns this clone: What this receptor recognizes is not known. No base quality values were provided; no much bigger clone lies one nucleotide off.

Recombination connected TRBV27 to TRBJ2-7, and the D gene may be TRBD2, 7 bases matching. The source is a human donor in good health. Sequenced input: PBMCs. CDR3 reads: CATSRGRGYEQYF. In nucleotide form, the sequence is TGTGCCACCTCAAGGGGGAGGGGCTACGAGCAGTACTTC.